These 24 T cell receptor beta chains were sequenced from one sample in a study of T-cell memory formation after mild COVID-19. TCRdb re-analysed the 5' RACE reads in MiXCR, keeping a single row per CDR3 protein. There are about 400,000 distinct CDR3 sequences in the sample; 15% to 20% occur only once, and approximately 21% lies in the top ten. The sample consisted of PBMCs or a T cell subset sorted from them (not recorded which). The receptors stem from a man younger than 30 who had mild COVID-19 (a few samples of this study predate the infection). Cell type and time point are not known.

The V and J genes are TRBV7-8 and TRBJ2-7, with 8 bases lining up with TRBD1. The CDR3 spans 15 residues. Germline-derived CDR1 and CDR2 are SGHVS and FQNEAQ. With 5 bases clipped from V and 3 bases from J, the junction kept 9 bases outside the gene matches. As DNA, the CDR3 is TGTGCCAGCAGCGGGACCGGGACAGGACTCTACGAGCAGTACTTC. Amino acids: CASSGTGTGLYEQYF.

V gene TRBV6-5 combines with J gene TRBJ2-7; D not certain. Trimming removed 0 bases at V and 0 bases at J, with 12 bases between. The CDR3 loop spans 16 amino acids. The germline V gene has CDR1 MNHEY and CDR2 SVGAGI. This chain's CDR3 is CASSYSLGEFSYEQYF. CDR3 nucleotide sequence: TGTGCCAGCAGTTACTCGTTAGGTGAATTCTCCTACGAGCAGTACTTC.

The table lists this clonotype with many counts. This chain connects TRBV20-1 to TRBJ1-1, with D perhaps TRBD1 (5 bases). Germline values: CDR1 DFQATT, CDR2 SNEGSKA (reference sequence). Trimming pared 1 base from V and 3 bases from J, leaving 12 bases between. CDR3 length equals 14 residues. The CDR3 is CSARGQGFDTEAFF. The CDR3 region has the DNA TGCAGTGCTAGAGGGCAGGGTTTTGACACTGAAGCTTTCTTT.

This chain uses TRBV4-1 with TRBJ2-7; D is unresolved. Trimming removed 0 bases at V and 3 bases at J, with 6 bases between. CDR3 length: 13 residues. In germline, CDR1 is MGHRA, CDR2 YSYEKL. The CDR3 is CASSQETGYEQYF. Written as DNA, the CDR3 is TGCGCCAGCAGCCAAGAGACCGGCTACGAGCAGTACTTC.

J is TRBJ2-3 and V is TRBV18; 8 bases fit TRBD2. The CDR3 runs 17 residues. Germline CDR1 reads KGHSH; CDR2 reads LQKENI. V lost 3 bases, J lost 4 bases, and 12 bases stayed unmatched. CDR3 sequence (DNA): TGTGCCAGCTCACCGGGTTACGGGGGGGCCGTGGCAGATACGCAGTATTTT. Translation: CASSPGYGGAVADTQYF.

V is TRBV18 and J is TRBJ2-1; 11 bases fit TRBD2. CDR3 size: 15 residues. V dropped 6 bases and J dropped 7; count of bases not matched to a gene: 8. In germline, CDR1 is KGHSH, CDR2 LQKENI. The CDR3 region has the DNA TGTGCCAGCTCGCTACTAGCGGGGGCCGGGAATGAGCAGTTCTTC. This sequence encodes CASSLLAGAGNEQFF.

The DNA of the CDR3 is TGTGCCAGCAGCCCCGGATTAGACAGGGCGCGGGAGCAGTACTTC. Its protein is CASSPGLDRAREQYF. V and J are TRBV5-6 and TRBJ2-7, with 7 bases aligning to TRBD1. V was pared by 4 bases and J by 7 bases, with 14 bases of the junction left unmatched. Germline values: CDR1 SGHDT, CDR2 YYEEEE. There are 15 residues in the CDR3.

In DNA, the CDR3 is TGCGCCAGCAGCCAAGATGCTAGCGGGGGCTCCTACGAGCAGTACTTC. The encoded protein is CASSQDASGGSYEQYF. The chain recombines TRBV4-3 with TRBJ2-7; TRBD2 aligns across 10 bases. Germline values: CDR1 LGHNA, CDR2 YSLEER. J lost 0 bases, V lost 0 bases, and 2 bases had no gene match. The CDR3 sequence is 16 residues long.

This clonotype turned up a few times. The gene calls are TRBV28 and TRBJ2-3; D gene ambiguous. In germline, CDR1 is MDHEN, CDR2 SYDVKM. This CDR3 has 14 residues. V was cut by 2 bases and J by 6 bases, with 12 bases left in between. Here the CDR3 reads CASSLTGRMDTQYF. Here the CDR3 DNA reads TGTGCCAGCAGTTTAACGGGCCGGATGGATACGCAGTATTTT.

This clonotype was observed at least ten times. This chain joins TRBV12-3 or TRBV12-4 and TRBJ1-1; 9 bases agree with TRBD1. V trimming: 6 bases; J trimming: 9 bases; junction bases outside the gene matches: 14. The CDR3 is 15 residues long. The CDR3 loop is CASSELGQGFPKAFF. CDR3 nucleotides: TGTGCCAGCAGCGAACTTGGACAGGGGTTCCCCAAAGCTTTCTTT.

The gene calls are TRBV5-1 and TRBJ2-5; 10 bases map to TRBD1. J was trimmed by 2 bases and V by 3 bases; bases with no gene match: 7. Germline V gives CDR1 SGHRS, CDR2 YFSETQ. This CDR3 region has 16 residues. Here the CDR3 DNA reads TGCGCCAGCAGCTATCGGACAGGGGGTGGACAAGAGACCCAGTACTTC. Translation gives CASSYRTGGGQETQYF.

The V and J genes are TRBV28 and TRBJ2-1; D not certain. Germline values: CDR1 MDHEN, CDR2 SYDVKM. The CDR3 has 11 amino acids. Trimming took off 5 bases at V and 8 bases at J, with 7 bases between the two ends. The CDR3 is CASSPDHEQFF. The CDR3 DNA follows: TGTGCCAGCAGTCCAGATCATGAGCAGTTCTTC.

This clonotype was observed a few times. The chain is built from TRBV4-3 and TRBJ2-7, with 9 bases matching TRBD2. Germline V CDR1 and CDR2: LGHNA, YSLEER. The trim removed 0 bases at V and 4 bases at J, leaving 7 bases unmatched. The CDR3 totals 16 residues. CDR3 residues: CASSQDISGGWYEQYF. The CDR3 DNA is TGCGCCAGCAGCCAAGATATTAGCGGGGGTTGGTACGAGCAGTACTTC.

In this sample, this clonotype turned up a few times. This sequence joins TRBV4-3 and TRBJ2-1; D may be TRBD2 (6 bases). Trimming took off 1 base at V and 2 bases at J, with 9 bases between the two ends. The CDR3 totals 15 residues. Germline values: CDR1 LGHNA, CDR2 YSLEER. In DNA form, the CDR3 reads TGCGCCAGCAGCCAAGTGGGGGGAGCCTACAATGAGCAGTTCTTC. This translates into CASSQVGGAYNEQFF.

This chain links TRBV6-1 with TRBJ1-2, with D possibly being TRBD1 (5 bases). V lost 0 bases to trimming and J lost 4 bases, with 12 bases between them. Germline V lookup: CDR1 MNHNS, CDR2 SASEGT. CDR3 size: 15 residues. CDR3: CASSEARAEGYGYTF. The CDR3 DNA reads TGTGCCAGCAGTGAAGCCAGGGCGGAAGGCTATGGCTACACCTTC.

The gene calls are TRBV29-1 and TRBJ2-1; D might be TRBD1 or TRBD2, each matching 5 bases. Trimming shortened V by 2 bases and J by 0 bases, and 17 bases separated the two germline ends. The CDR3 sequence is 17 residues long. Germline lookup yields CDR1 SQVTM and CDR2 ANQGSEA. The CDR3 coding sequence is TGCAGCGTTGAACTCCGGGACGGATCAACCTCCTACAATGAGCAGTTCTTC. Translation: CSVELRDGSTSYNEQFF.

A few counts support this clonotype. The gene calls are TRBV6-9 and TRBJ2-7; D not resolved. V lost 4 bases, J lost 1 base, and 8 bases lay in between. This CDR3 region has 13 residues. Germline V lookup: CDR1 MNHGY, CDR2 SVAAGI. CDR3 bases: TGTGCCAGCAGTTGCAATGGGTCCTACGAGCAGTACTTC. Its translation: CASSCNGSYEQYF.

This clonotype has ten or more counts. The DNA of the CDR3 is TGTGCCAGCAGCCAAGTTTGGGGGGCATCCTACGAGCAGTACTTC. It encodes CASSQVWGASYEQYF. This chain links TRBV4-2 with TRBJ2-7; D may match TRBD1 or TRBD2 (6 bases each). V was trimmed by 1 base and J by 1 base, leaving 11 bases between them. Germline V CDR1 and CDR2: LGHNA, YNFKEQ. The CDR3 has 15 amino acids.

This clonotype occurred a few times. The chain carries TRBV12-3 or TRBV12-4 and TRBJ1-5, with D perhaps matching TRBD1 (5 bases). The CDR3 covers 14 residues. V was pared by 1 base and J by 5 bases, with 9 bases between. The CDR3 sequence: CASSLGRGDQPQHF. CDR3 DNA: TGTGCCAGCAGTTTAGGGAGGGGTGATCAGCCCCAGCATTTT.

This clonotype was seen ten or more times. The J gene is TRBJ2-2, the V gene TRBV27; 7 nucleotides line up with TRBD2. V dropped 2 bases and J dropped 6; count of bases not matched to a gene: 0. Germline lookup yields CDR1 MNHEY and CDR2 SMNVEV (reference sequence). CDR3 length equals 13 residues. The CDR3 sequence is CASSLRGAGELFF. DNA of the CDR3: TGTGCCAGCAGTTTACGGGGGGCCGGGGAGCTGTTTTTT.

This clonotype occurred a few times. V is TRBV5-1 and J is TRBJ1-1, with D perhaps TRBD1 (6 bases). The length of the CDR3 is 14 residues. Per the germline V gene, CDR1 is SGHRS and CDR2 is YFSETQ. The germline V and J ends were trimmed by 3 bases and 7 bases, with 16 bases remaining between them. DNA of the CDR3: TGCGCCAGCAGCTCGGGGATGGGACAAGTTGAAGCTTTCTTT. It is translated as CASSSGMGQVEAFF.

The rearrangement joins TRBV4-3 to TRBJ2-3, with D tentatively TRBD2 (5 bases). Germline V gene data show CDR1 as LGHNA and CDR2 as YSLEER. This CDR3 comprises 13 residues. With 4 bases removed from V and 5 bases from J, the gap between germline ends came to 10 bases. The CDR3 sequence is CASSRAEGDTQYF. CDR3 coding DNA: TGCGCCAGCAGCCGAGCCGAGGGAGATACGCAGTATTTT.

This clonotype has at least ten counts. V and J are TRBV7-9 and TRBJ2-3, with a possible D match to TRBD2 (7 bases). The CDR3 totals 14 residues. Germline V gene data show CDR1 as SEHNR and CDR2 as FQNEAQ (reference sequence). Trimming removed 11 bases at V and 7 bases at J, with 22 bases between. The CDR3 region is CAGGAASSVNTQYF. The CDR3 coding sequence is TGTGCCGGGGGGGCAGCCTCTAGCGTGAATACGCAGTATTTT. The full variable domain, in which reference TRBV7-9 and TRBJ2-3 provide the parts outside the CDR3, is DTGVSQNPRHKITKRGQNVTFRCDPISEHNRLYWYRQTLGQGPEFLTYFQNEAQLEKSRLLSDRFSAERPKGSFSTLEIQRTEQGDSAMYLCAGGAASSVNTQYFGPGTRLTVL.

This clonotype was seen only a few times. The V gene is TRBV4-1, the J gene TRBJ1-1; D unresolved. V was trimmed by 1 base and J by 0 bases, leaving 6 bases between them. The CDR3 runs 14 residues. Germline V gene lookup returns CDR1 MGHRA and CDR2 YSYEKL. CDR3 DNA sequence: TGCGCCAGCAGCCAAGCTGGCCTGAACACTGAAGCTTTCTTT. Protein sequence: CASSQAGLNTEAFF.